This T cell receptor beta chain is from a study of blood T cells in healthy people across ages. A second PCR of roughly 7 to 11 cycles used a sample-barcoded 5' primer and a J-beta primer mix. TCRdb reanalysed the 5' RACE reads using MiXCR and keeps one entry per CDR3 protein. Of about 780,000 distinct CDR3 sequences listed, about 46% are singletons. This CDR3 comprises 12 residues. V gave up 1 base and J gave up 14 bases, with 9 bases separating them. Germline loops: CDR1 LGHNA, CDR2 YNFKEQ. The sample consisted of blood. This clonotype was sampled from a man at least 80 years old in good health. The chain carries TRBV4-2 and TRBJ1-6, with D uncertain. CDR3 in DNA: TGTGCCAGCAGCCAAGGGTCACCAACCCTCCACTTT. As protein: CASSQGSPTLHF.